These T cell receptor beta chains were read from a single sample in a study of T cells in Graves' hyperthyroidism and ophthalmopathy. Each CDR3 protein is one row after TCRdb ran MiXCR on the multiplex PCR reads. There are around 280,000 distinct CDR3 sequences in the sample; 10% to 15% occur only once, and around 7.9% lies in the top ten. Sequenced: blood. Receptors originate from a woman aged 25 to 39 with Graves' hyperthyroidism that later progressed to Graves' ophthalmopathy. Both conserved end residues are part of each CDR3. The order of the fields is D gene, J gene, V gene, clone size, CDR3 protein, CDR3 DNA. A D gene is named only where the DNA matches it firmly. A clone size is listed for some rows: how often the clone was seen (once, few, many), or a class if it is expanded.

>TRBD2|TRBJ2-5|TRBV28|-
CASSGVAGVGGETQYF
TGTGCCAGCAGCGGAGTTGCGGGAGTTGGTGGAGAGACCCAGTACTTC
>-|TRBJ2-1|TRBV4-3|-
CASSQDHFSSYNEQFF
TGCGCCAGCAGCCAAGATCACTTTAGCTCCTACAATGAGCAGTTCTTC
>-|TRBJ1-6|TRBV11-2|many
CASSLAGKGSPLHF
TGTGCCAGCAGCTTAGCAGGGAAGGGTTCACCCCTCCACTTT
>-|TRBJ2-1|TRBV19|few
CASRGMNAYSYNEQFF
TGTGCCAGTAGGGGGATGAACGCTTACTCCTACAATGAGCAGTTCTTC
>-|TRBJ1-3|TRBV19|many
CASSIGSGPAGSGNTIYF
TGTGCCAGTAGTATTGGTTCTGGCCCCGCCGGCTCTGGAAACACCATATATTTT
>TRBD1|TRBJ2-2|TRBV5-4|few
CASSSTGQGNTGELFF
TGTGCCAGCAGTTCGACAGGGCAGGGGAACACCGGGGAGCTGTTTTTT
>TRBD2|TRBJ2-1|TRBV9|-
CASSKSGSNEQFF
TGTGCCAGCAGCAAAAGCGGGAGCAATGAGCAGTTCTTC
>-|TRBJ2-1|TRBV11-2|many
CASSPLRERSYNEQFF
TGTGCCAGCAGCCCTCTCCGGGAGCGCTCCTACAATGAGCAGTTCTTC
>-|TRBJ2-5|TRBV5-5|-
CASSWGGVAAGTQYF
TGTGCCAGCAGCTGGGGCGGGGTAGCCGCAGGGACCCAGTACTTC
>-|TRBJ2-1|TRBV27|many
CASSFDQNEQFF
TGTGCCAGCAGTTTTGACCAGAATGAGCAGTTCTTC
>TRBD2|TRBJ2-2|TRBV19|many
CASSILPGTSGTGQRGGELFF
TGTGCCAGTAGTATACTCCCCGGGACTAGCGGGACCGGCCAGCGGGGCGGGGAGCTGTTTTTT
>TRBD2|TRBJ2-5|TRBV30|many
CAWSIGRAVETQYF
TGTGCCTGGAGTATCGGGAGGGCCGTTGAGACCCAGTACTTC
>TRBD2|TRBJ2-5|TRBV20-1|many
CSAAIGPSGREETQYF
TGCAGTGCCGCGATAGGCCCTAGCGGGCGTGAAGAGACCCAGTACTTC
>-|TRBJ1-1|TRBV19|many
CASSIGETEAFF
TGTGCCAGTAGTATTGGGGAGACTGAAGCTTTCTTT
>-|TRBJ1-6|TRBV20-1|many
CSARDLGRGDSPLHF
TGCAGTGCTAGAGATCTGGGCAGGGGCGATTCACCCCTCCACTTT
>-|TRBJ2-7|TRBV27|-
CASSFRVSYEQYF
TGTGCCAGCAGTTTCAGGGTTTCCTACGAGCAGTACTTC
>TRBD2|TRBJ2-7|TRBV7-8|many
CASSLASLAALSYEQYF
TGTGCCAGCAGCTTAGCGTCGCTAGCGGCCCTCTCCTACGAGCAGTACTTC
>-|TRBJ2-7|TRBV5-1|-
CASSWTTTYEQYF
TGCGCCAGCAGCTGGACAACCACCTACGAGCAGTACTTC
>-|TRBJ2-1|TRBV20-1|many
CSARLTGAWNEQFF
TGCAGTGCTAGATTAACCGGGGCATGGAATGAGCAGTTCTTC
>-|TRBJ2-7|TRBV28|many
CASTRDFKQYF
TGTGCCAGCACCCGCGACTTCAAGCAGTACTTC
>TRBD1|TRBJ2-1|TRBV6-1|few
CATSAGQGSYNEQFF
TGTGCCACCTCGGCGGGACAGGGATCCTACAATGAGCAGTTCTTC
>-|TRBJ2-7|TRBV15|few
CATSPGVTYEQYF
TGTGCCACCTCCCCGGGAGTAACCTACGAGCAGTACTTC
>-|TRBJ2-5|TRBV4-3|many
CASSQGGGQETQYF
TGCGCCAGCAGCCAAGGCGGCGGACAAGAGACCCAGTACTTC
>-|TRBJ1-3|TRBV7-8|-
CASSSQRQAGNTIYF
TGTGCCAGCAGCTCCCAGCGCCAGGCCGGAAACACCATATATTTT
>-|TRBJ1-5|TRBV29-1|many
CSVVRGVGESNQPQHF
TGCAGCGTTGTAAGAGGGGTGGGGGAAAGCAATCAGCCCCAGCATTTT